This T cell receptor beta chain is from a study of blood T cell repertoires in COVID-19. Study details: Donors in the United States, Italy and Spain gave samples during acute or convalescent COVID-19. The analysed material was cDNA or gDNA that came from T cells, B-cell-depleted T cells, or PBMCs.

In Seattle, patients joined the study during active infection and were tracked longitudinally. This CDR3 comprises 14 residues. Germline V gene sequence: CDR1 SGHVS, CDR2 FNYEAQ. V trimming: 2 bases; J trimming: 9 bases; junction bases outside the gene matches: 6. Authors' methods: Reference gene primer amplification yielded estimated nucleated cell counts. Method: immunoSEQ multiplex PCR; TCRdb's copy keeps in-frame clones and lacks some. Clone size and V and J calls were adopted from that table, with D and trimming inferred from the DNA. The table shows almost 350,000 clones, with roughly nine tenths occurring only once.

What was sequenced was peripheral blood. This sequence was found in a woman between 55 and 75 years old with COVID-19, enrolled during active disease. This chain joins TRBV7-6 and TRBJ1-2; 10 nucleotides line up with TRBD1. The chain's CDR3 is CASSLLGTGVSYTF. CDR3 DNA: TGTGCCAGCAGCTTACTCGGGACAGGGGTTAGCTACACCTTC.